The next 21 T cell receptor beta chains were all read from a single sample in a study of CD8 T cells in ankylosing spondylitis. TCRdb processed the 5' RACE reads anew with MiXCR; each CDR3 protein has one entry. The table has roughly 160,000 distinct CDR3 sequences, around a tenth seen once. Sequencing used blood, either unsorted or a sorted T cell fraction (not recorded which). Receptor source: a male donor with ankylosing spondylitis or in good health (not recorded which).

This clonotype was seen a few times. This chain uses TRBV20-1 with TRBJ2-4; D call uncertain. V dropped 1 base and J dropped 3 bases, with 13 bases sitting between them. The CDR3 runs to 15 residues. Germline values: CDR1 DFQATT, CDR2 SNEGSKA (reference sequence). CDR3 DNA sequence: TGCAGTGCTAGAGGTTCGGAGACCCACAAAAACATTCAGTACTTC. This sequence encodes CSARGSETHKNIQYF.

The table lists this clonotype with many counts. This chain connects TRBV10-3 to TRBJ1-1; TRBD1 matches 7 bases. The ends lost 7 bases at V and 6 bases at J; junction bases unmatched: 11. This CDR3 spans 14 amino acids. From germline, CDR1 is ENHRY and CDR2 SYGVKD. CDR3: CAIMAPGGTSEAFF. The CDR3 bases are TGTGCCATCATGGCCCCAGGGGGAACCTCTGAAGCTTTCTTT.

There are many counts of this clonotype. The V gene is TRBV27, the J gene TRBJ2-7, with D perhaps assigned TRBD1 or TRBD2 (5 bases each). CDR1 is MNHEY and CDR2 is SMNVEV in the germline V gene (reference sequence). The CDR3 is 14 residues long. Trimming took off 5 bases at V and 0 bases at J, with 11 bases between the two ends. The CDR3: CASSADGASYEQYF. CDR3 coding DNA: TGTGCCAGCAGTGCGGACGGGGCCTCCTACGAGCAGTACTTC.

The table lists this clonotype with many counts. The rearrangement uses TRBV6-1 and TRBJ1-1; the match to TRBD1 covers 8 bases. The germline CDR1 and CDR2 sequences are MNHNS and SASEGT. CDR3 length: 14 amino acids. The junction had 6 bases not matched to a gene; V was cut back by 5 bases and J by 4 bases. This CDR3 reads CASSSRGPATEAFF. The CDR3 nucleotides read TGTGCCAGCAGTAGCAGGGGGCCGGCCACTGAAGCTTTCTTT.

This clonotype was counted a few times. The chain is built from TRBV12-3 or TRBV12-4 and TRBJ2-1; 9 bases align to TRBD2. CDR3 length equals 22 residues. V trimming: 3 bases; J trimming: 0 bases; junction bases outside the gene matches: 21. CDR3 DNA sequence: TGTGCCAGCAGTTTGTCCTCCCCCCCTGGGGAGCGGGGGGCCACCTCCTACAATGAGCAGTTCTTC. Protein product: CASSLSSPPGERGATSYNEQFF.

The CDR3 sequence: CASSLAPIQGVNTEAFF. The CDR3 DNA reads as TGTGCCAGCAGCTTGGCCCCAATACAGGGCGTAAACACTGAAGCTTTCTTT. The J gene is TRBJ1-1, the V gene TRBV5-5; a possible D gene is TRBD1 (6 bases). The germline V gene encodes CDR1 SGHKS and CDR2 YYEKEE (reference sequence). The CDR3 consists of 17 residues. Trimming stripped 0 bases from V and 2 bases from J, with 17 bases between.

There are many counts of this clonotype. The chain has TRBV3-1 and TRBJ2-7; D is unclear. V was shortened by 1 base and J by 6 bases, with 7 bases between the two germline ends. The germline V gene encodes CDR1 LGHDT and CDR2 YNNKEL (reference sequence). The CDR3 extends over 12 amino acids. The CDR3 spells CASSQGRFEQYF. CDR3 coding DNA: TGTGCCAGCAGCCAAGGCCGATTCGAGCAGTACTTC.

This chain uses TRBV29-1 with TRBJ1-1; TRBD1 agrees at 10 bases. The germline CDR1 and CDR2 sequences are SQVTM and ANQGSEA. V was pared by 4 bases and J by 0 bases, with 14 bases of the junction left unmatched. The CDR3 extends over 18 amino acids. This chain's CDR3 is CSVVGLPGQGHLNTEAFF. The CDR3, as DNA: TGCAGCGTTGTAGGGTTACCGGGACAGGGGCACCTGAACACTGAAGCTTTCTTT.

This clonotype appeared a few times. This chain links TRBV4-1 with TRBJ1-1; unclear D gene. The germline V and J ends were trimmed by 0 bases and 0 bases, with 8 bases remaining between them. The CDR3 sequence is 15 residues long. Looked up from germline, CDR1 is MGHRA and CDR2 is YSYEKL. This chain's CDR3 is CASSQDHHLNTEAFF. In nucleotides, the CDR3 is TGCGCCAGCAGCCAAGATCATCACTTGAACACTGAAGCTTTCTTT.

This clonotype was found many times. This rearrangement joins TRBV12-3 or TRBV12-4 to TRBJ2-5; the D is unclear. The CDR3 sequence is 12 residues long. Trimming took off 3 bases at V and 5 bases at J, with 7 bases between the two ends. CDR3 sequence: CASSFIGETQYF. DNA of the CDR3: TGTGCCAGCAGTTTTATAGGGGAGACCCAGTACTTC.

This clonotype was seen ten or more times. This sequence joins TRBV4-3 and TRBJ1-5; D uncertain. Germline V lookup: CDR1 LGHNA, CDR2 YSLEER. Deletions cut 0 bases from V and 3 bases from J, with 9 bases between. The length of the CDR3 is 15 residues. CDR3 sequence: CASSQEEGNNQPQHF. DNA for the CDR3: TGCGCCAGCAGCCAAGAAGAAGGGAACAATCAGCCCCAGCATTTT.

In this sample, this clonotype turned up many times. CDR3 residues: CASSLGLRLENTEAFF. The DNA of the CDR3 is TGCGCCAGCAGCTTGGGCCTACGTTTAGAGAACACTGAAGCTTTCTTT. The chain joins TRBV5-1 to TRBJ1-1, with unresolved D. This CDR3 comprises 16 residues. V was trimmed by 0 bases and J by 1 base, leaving 13 bases between them. Germline values: CDR1 SGHRS, CDR2 YFSETQ.

There are many counts of this clonotype. The rearrangement uses TRBV7-2 and TRBJ2-7, with 9 nucleotides matching TRBD2. This CDR3 is built from 13 residues. From germline, CDR1 is SGHTA and CDR2 FQGNSA. Trimming cost V 6 bases and J 6 bases; bases outside gene matches: 6. The CDR3 DNA reads TGTGCCAGCAGAGGGGGACTAGCCGGCGAGCAGTACTTC. Amino acids: CASRGGLAGEQYF.

This clonotype was counted at least ten times. The chain employs TRBV24-1 and TRBJ2-6; tentatively, D is TRBD2 (5 bases). Germline V lookup: CDR1 KGHDR, CDR2 SFDVKD. Deletions cut 4 bases from V and 3 bases from J, with 12 bases between. The CDR3 length is 16 residues. The CDR3 DNA reads as TGTGCCACCAGTGACCCGAGCGGTTTTGGGGCCAACGTCCTGACTTTC. Protein product: CATSDPSGFGANVLTF.

This clonotype was observed a few times. The chain is built from TRBV4-1 and TRBJ1-5; 7 positions agree with TRBD1. Per germline, CDR1 MGHRA and CDR2 YSYEKL. This CDR3 comprises 19 residues. V gave up 1 base and J gave up 2 bases; unmatched junction bases: 14. In DNA form, the CDR3 reads TGCGCCAGCAGCCAAGGATACCGGGACAGTATGTCCGGCAATCAGCCCCAGCATTTT. This codes for CASSQGYRDSMSGNQPQHF.

This clonotype was recorded a few times. The rearrangement joins TRBV12-2 to TRBJ2-1; TRBD2 is the table's D call and was not checked against the DNA. TRBV12-2 is deemed a pseudogene. This CDR3 contains 15 residues. CDR3 sequence reads: CASRLNLAGANEQFF. The CDR3 nucleotides read TGTGCAAGTCGCTTAAATCTAGCGGGAGCAAATGAGCAGTTCTTC.

The chain recombines TRBV5-6 with TRBJ2-7; unclear D gene. There are 13 residues in the CDR3. With 2 bases removed from V and 3 bases from J, the gap between germline ends came to 9 bases. Germline V lookup: CDR1 SGHDT, CDR2 YYEEEE. Written as DNA, the CDR3 is TGTGCCAGCAGCTTCGGCCAGGTCTACGAGCAGTACTTC. Its protein is CASSFGQVYEQYF.

This clonotype occurred many times. The CDR3 region is CASSPEIQETQYF. The DNA for the CDR3 is TGTGCCAGCTCACCAGAGATTCAAGAGACCCAGTACTTC. This chain connects TRBV18 to TRBJ2-5; D is ambiguous. Germline values: CDR1 KGHSH, CDR2 LQKENI. The CDR3 loop spans 13 amino acids. V lost 2 bases and J lost 2, with 6 bases in between. Drawing the rest from reference TRBV18 and TRBJ2-5, the complete variable domain is NAGVMQNPRHLVRRRGQEARLRCSPMKGHSHVYWYRQLPEEGLKFMVYLQKENIIDESGMPKERFSAEFPKEGPSILRIQQVVRGDSAAYFCASSPEIQETQYFGPGTRLLVL.

This clonotype was counted ten times or more. The chain uses TRBV12-3 or TRBV12-4 and TRBJ2-5, with 11 bases that match TRBD2. CDR3 length: 14 amino acids. V was pared by 3 bases and J by 9 bases, with 6 bases of the junction left unmatched. In DNA form, the CDR3 reads TGTGCCAGCAGTTTTAATAGCGGGGGGGCGGCCCAGTACTTC. It encodes CASSFNSGGAAQYF.

This clonotype was recorded a few times. This chain connects TRBV5-1 to TRBJ2-2; unclear D gene. V dropped 4 bases and J dropped 1 base, with 8 bases sitting between them. The CDR3 has 14 residues. Germline V lookup: CDR1 SGHRS, CDR2 YFSETQ. CDR3 amino acids: CASSQNRNTGELFF. In DNA, the CDR3 is TGCGCCAGCAGCCAGAACAGGAACACCGGGGAGCTGTTTTTT.

The chain couples TRBV20-1 to TRBJ2-1, with D perhaps being TRBD1 or TRBD2 (6 bases each). Per the germline V gene, CDR1 is DFQATT and CDR2 is SNEGSKA (reference sequence). The ends were cut back, 3 bases at V and 6 bases at J, with 15 bases in the middle. The CDR3 totals 14 residues. CDR3 amino acids: CSASPLRGGNEQFF. CDR3 DNA sequence: TGCAGTGCTAGTCCCCTCAGGGGAGGCAATGAGCAGTTCTTC.